The clone carrying this T cell receptor beta chain showed up just once. Its antigen is unknown. Germline CDR1 MNHNS, CDR2 SASEGT. Trimming removed 7 bases at V and 2 bases at J, with 12 bases between. This CDR3 comprises 13 residues. In the study's own analysis: ImmunoSEQ junction-only sequences lacked quality scores, so their filtering differed. Profiling relied on immunoSEQ multiplex PCR, and the TCRdb table lists in-frame clones only, not all of them. The V and J calls and the clone size are those of that table, but D and trimming were determined from the DNA. In the table there are under 1,900,000 clones, 97% to 99% of which are singletons. This sample was included in a study of shared clonotypes between healthy human individuals. Study-level findings and limits: Donor scarcity curtailed the genetic and exposure-history diversity represented herein.

CD4+ cell separation produced CD45RA+ naive and CD45RA-negative memory subsets. The TCR comes from a man between 25 and 39 years old in good health. The material sequenced was naive CD4+ T cells sorted from blood. As for subset: CD45RA+ positively selected. V is TRBV6-1 and J is TRBJ2-7; weak D call: TRBD1 (6 bases). CDR3 coding DNA: TGTGCCAGCAAAGGACAGATCGCCTACGAGCAGTACTTC. Its protein product is CASKGQIAYEQYF.